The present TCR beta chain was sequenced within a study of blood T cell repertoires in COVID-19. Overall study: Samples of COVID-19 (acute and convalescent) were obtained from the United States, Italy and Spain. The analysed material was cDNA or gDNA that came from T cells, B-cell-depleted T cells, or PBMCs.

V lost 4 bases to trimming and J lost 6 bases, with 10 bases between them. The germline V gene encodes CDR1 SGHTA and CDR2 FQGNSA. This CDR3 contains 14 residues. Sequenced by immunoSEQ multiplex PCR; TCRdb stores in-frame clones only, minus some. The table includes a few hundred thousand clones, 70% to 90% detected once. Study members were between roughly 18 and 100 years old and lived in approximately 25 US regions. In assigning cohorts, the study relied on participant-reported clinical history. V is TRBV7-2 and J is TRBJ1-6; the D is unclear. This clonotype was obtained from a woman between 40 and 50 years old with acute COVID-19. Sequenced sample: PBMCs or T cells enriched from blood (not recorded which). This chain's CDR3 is CASSSRNSNSPLHF. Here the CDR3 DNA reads TGTGCCAGCAGCTCCCGAAATAGTAATTCACCCCTCCACTTT.